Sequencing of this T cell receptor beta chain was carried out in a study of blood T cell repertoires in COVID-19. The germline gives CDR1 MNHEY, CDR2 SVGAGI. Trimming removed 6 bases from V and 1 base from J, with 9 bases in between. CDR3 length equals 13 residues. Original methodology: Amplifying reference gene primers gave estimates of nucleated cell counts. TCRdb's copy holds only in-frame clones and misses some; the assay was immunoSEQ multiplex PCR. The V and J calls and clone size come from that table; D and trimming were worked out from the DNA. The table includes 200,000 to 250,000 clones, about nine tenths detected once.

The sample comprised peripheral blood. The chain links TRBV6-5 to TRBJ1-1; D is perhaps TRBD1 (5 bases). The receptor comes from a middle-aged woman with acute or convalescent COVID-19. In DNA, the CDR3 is TGTGCCAGCAGCCACGGACAGAACACTGAAGCTTTCTTT. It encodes CASSHGQNTEAFF.